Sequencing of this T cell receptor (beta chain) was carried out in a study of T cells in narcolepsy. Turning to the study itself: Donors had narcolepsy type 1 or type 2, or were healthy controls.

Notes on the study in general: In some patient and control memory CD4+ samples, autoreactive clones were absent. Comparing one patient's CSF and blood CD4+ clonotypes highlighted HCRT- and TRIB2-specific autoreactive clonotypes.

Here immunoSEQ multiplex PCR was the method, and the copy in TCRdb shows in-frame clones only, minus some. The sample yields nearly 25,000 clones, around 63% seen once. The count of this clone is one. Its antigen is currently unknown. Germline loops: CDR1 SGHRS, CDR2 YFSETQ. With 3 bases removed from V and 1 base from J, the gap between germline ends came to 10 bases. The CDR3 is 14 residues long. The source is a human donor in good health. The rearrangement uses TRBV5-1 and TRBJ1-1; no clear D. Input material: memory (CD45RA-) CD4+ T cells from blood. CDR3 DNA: TGCGCCAGCAGCTCGGGAACAAGGAACACTGAAGCTTTCTTT. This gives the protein CASSSGTRNTEAFF.